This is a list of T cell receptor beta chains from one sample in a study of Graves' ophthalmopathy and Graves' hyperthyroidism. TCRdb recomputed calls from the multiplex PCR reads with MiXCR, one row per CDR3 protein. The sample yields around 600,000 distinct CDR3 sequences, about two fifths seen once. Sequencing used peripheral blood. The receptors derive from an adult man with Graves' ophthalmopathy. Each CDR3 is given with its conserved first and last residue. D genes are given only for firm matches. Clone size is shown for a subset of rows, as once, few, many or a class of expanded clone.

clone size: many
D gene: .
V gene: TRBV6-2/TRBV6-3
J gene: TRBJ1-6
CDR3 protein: CASGTLGYSPLHF
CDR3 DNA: TGTGCCAGCGGAACTTTGGGTTATTCACCCCTCCACTTT

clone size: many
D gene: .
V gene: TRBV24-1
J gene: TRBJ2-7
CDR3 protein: CATSDQDGDSYEQYF
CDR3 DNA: TGTGCCACCAGTGATCAGGACGGTGACTCCTACGAGCAGTACTTC

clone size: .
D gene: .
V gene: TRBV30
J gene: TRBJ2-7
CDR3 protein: CACLKPGFDYYEQYF
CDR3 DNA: TGTGCCTGTCTGAAACCGGGCTTCGATTACTACGAGCAGTACTTC

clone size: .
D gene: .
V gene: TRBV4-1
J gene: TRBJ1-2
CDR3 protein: CASSQAPDDYGYTF
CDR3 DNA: TGCGCCAGCAGCCAAGCCCCAGACGACTATGGCTACACCTTC

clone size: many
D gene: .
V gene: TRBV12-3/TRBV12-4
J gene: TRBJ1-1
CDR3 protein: CASSPGFASEAFF
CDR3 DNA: TGTGCCAGCAGCCCAGGGTTTGCTTCTGAAGCTTTCTTT

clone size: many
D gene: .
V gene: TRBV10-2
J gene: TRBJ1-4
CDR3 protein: CASSESILREKLFF
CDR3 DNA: TGCGCCAGCAGTGAGTCGATTCTTCGTGAAAAACTGTTTTTT

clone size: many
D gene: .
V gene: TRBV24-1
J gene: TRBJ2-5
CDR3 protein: CATSDTVSQETQYF
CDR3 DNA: TGTGCCACCAGTGATACCGTTTCCCAAGAGACCCAGTACTTC

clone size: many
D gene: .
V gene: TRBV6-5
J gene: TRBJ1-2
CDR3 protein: CASSYEPGWSSGYTF
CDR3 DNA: TGTGCCAGCAGTTACGAACCGGGGTGGAGTTCGGGCTACACCTTC

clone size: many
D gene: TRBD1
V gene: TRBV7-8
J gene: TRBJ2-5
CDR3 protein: CASSLLTGTGGEETQYF
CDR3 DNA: TGTGCCAGCAGCTTATTGACCGGGACAGGGGGGGAAGAGACCCAGTACTTC

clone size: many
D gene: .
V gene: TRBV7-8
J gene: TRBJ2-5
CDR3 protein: CASSPRQGSKETQYF
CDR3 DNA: TGTGCCAGCAGCCCCCGGCAGGGGTCCAAAGAGACCCAGTACTTC

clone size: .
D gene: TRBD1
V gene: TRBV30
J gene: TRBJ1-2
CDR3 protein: CAWSSQGGGDTF
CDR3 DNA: TGTGCCTGGAGTTCACAGGGGGGAGGGGACACCTTC

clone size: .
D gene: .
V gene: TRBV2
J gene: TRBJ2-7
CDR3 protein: CASNDGSPPYEQYF
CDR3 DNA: TGTGCCAGCAACGACGGGTCTCCGCCCTACGAGCAGTACTTC

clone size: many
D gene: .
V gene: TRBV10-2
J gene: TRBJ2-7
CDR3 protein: CASSALADYEQYF
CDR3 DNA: TGCGCCAGCAGTGCCCTAGCCGACTACGAGCAGTACTTC

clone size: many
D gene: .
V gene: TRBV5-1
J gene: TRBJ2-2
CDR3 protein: CASSSGTTTGELFF
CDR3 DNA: TGCGCCAGCAGCTCCGGGACAACAACCGGGGAGCTGTTTTTT

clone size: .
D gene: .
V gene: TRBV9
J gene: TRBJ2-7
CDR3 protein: CASSQGALTWGYEQYF
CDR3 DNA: TGTGCCAGCAGCCAAGGTGCACTTACATGGGGCTACGAGCAGTACTTC

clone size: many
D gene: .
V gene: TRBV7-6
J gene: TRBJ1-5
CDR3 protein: CASSRTMDQPQHF
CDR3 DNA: TGTGCCAGCAGCCGGACGATGGATCAGCCCCAGCATTTT

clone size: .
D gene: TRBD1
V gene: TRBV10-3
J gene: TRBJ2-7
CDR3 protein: CASRSTGTGSYEQYF
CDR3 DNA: TGTGCCAGCAGGTCCACCGGGACAGGCTCCTACGAGCAGTACTTC

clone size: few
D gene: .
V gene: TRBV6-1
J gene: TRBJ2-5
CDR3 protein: CASRGGRGPLGETQYF
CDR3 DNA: TGTGCCAGCAGAGGGGGGCGAGGCCCCCTGGGAGAGACCCAGTACTTC

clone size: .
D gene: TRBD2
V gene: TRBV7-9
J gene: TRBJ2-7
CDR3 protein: CASSQDFRGLAGPRYEQYF
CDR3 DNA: TGCGCCAGCAGCCAAGATTTTAGGGGACTAGCGGGGCCCCGGTACGAGCAGTACTTC

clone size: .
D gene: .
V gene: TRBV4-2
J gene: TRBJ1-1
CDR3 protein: CASSQGRGANTEAFF
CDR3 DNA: TGTGCCAGCAGCCAAGGCCGGGGGGCGAACACTGAAGCTTTCTTT

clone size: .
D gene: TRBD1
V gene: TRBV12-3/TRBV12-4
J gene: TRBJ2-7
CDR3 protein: CASSLAGQGVHEQYF
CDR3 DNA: TGTGCTAGCAGTTTAGCCGGACAGGGGGTTCACGAGCAGTACTTC

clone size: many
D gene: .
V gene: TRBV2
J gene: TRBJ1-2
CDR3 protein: CASSGERSLYGYTF
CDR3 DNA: TGTGCCAGTTCAGGGGAAAGGAGCCTATATGGCTACACCTTC

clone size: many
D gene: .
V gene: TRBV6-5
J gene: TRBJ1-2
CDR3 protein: CASRPYRDDGYTF
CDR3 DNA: TGTGCCAGCAGACCCTACAGGGACGATGGCTACACCTTC

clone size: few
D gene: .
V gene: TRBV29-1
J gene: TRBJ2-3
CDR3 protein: CSVTGRLGISTDTQYF
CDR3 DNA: TGCAGCGTGACCGGCCGCCTAGGCATTAGCACAGATACGCAGTATTTT

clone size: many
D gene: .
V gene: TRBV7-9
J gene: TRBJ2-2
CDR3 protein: CASSLRVDYTGELFF
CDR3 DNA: TGTGCCAGCAGCTTAAGGGTTGACTACACCGGGGAGCTGTTTTTT

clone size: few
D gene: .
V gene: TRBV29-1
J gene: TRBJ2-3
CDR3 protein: CSVLGWGSTDTQYF
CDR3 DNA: TGCAGCGTCCTAGGGTGGGGGAGCACAGATACGCAGTATTTT

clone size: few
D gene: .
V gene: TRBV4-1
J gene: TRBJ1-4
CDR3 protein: CASSQAGRGDEKLFF
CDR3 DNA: TGCGCCAGCAGCCAAGCCGGACGGGGCGACGAAAAACTGTTTTTT

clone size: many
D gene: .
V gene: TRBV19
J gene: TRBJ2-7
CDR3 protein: CASSTRPVVMGEQYF
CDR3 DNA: TGTGCCAGTAGTACTCGCCCGGTTGTGATGGGCGAGCAGTACTTC

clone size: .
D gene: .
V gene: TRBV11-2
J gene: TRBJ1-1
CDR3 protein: CANSLDMGLSTEAFF
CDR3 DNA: TGTGCCAACAGCTTGGACATGGGTTTGTCCACTGAAGCTTTCTTT

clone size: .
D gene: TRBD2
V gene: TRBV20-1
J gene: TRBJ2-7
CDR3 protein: CSARVLGLAGFEQYF
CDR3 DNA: TGCAGTGCTAGAGTCCTGGGACTAGCGGGGTTCGAGCAGTACTTC

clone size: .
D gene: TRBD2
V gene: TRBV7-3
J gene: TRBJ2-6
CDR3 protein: CASSSGLAGRGGANVLTF
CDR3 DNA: TGTGCCAGCAGCTCGGGACTAGCGGGGCGGGGGGGGGCCAACGTCCTGACTTTC

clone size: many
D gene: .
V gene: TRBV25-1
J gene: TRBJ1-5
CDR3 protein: CASSQEGDQPQHF
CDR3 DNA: TGTGCCAGCTCACAGGAAGGGGATCAGCCCCAGCATTTT

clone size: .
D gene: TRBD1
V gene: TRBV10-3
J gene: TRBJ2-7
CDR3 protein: CASRDRGRRDEQYF
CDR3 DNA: TGTGCCAGCAGGGACAGGGGCCGAAGGGACGAGCAGTACTTC

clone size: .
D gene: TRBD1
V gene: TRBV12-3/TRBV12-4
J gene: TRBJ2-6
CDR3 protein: CASRSTGTGANVLTF
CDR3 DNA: TGTGCCAGCAGATCGACAGGGACCGGGGCCAACGTCCTGACTTTC

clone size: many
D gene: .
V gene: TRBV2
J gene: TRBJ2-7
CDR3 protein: CASSVSGTYEQYF
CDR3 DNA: TGTGCCAGCAGTGTATCCGGTACCTACGAGCAGTACTTC

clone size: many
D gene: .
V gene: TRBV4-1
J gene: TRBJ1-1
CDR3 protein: CASSQVKGNTEAFF
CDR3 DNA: TGCGCCAGCAGCCAAGTTAAGGGGAACACTGAAGCTTTCTTT

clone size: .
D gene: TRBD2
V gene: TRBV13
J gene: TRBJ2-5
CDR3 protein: CASSLTSSQETQYF
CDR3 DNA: TGTGCCAGCAGCTTGACTAGCAGCCAAGAGACCCAGTACTTC